One and the same sample provided the 22 T cell receptor beta chains below, sequenced in a study of T cells in Graves' hyperthyroidism and ophthalmopathy. From RNA transcripts, TCR beta CDR3 regions were amplified. Initially, a first-round RT-PCR of the TCR CDR3 employed the HTBI primer set. MiXCR was run by TCRdb on the multiplex PCR reads, yielding one entry per CDR3 protein. The sample consists of about 320,000 distinct CDR3 sequences, roughly 17% of them appearing once. Specimen: blood. All receptors come from a man in his thirties or forties with Graves' hyperthyroidism.

This clonotype was counted ten times or more. J is TRBJ2-7 and V is TRBV7-9, with D perhaps matching TRBD2 (6 bases). Trimming removed 4 bases from V and 2 bases from J, with 42 bases in between. The CDR3 loop spans 24 amino acids. Per the germline V gene, CDR1 is SEHNR and CDR2 is FQNEAQ (reference sequence). CDR3 residues: CASSSDRPKGAGILPGYAPYEQYF. For the CDR3, the DNA is TGTGCCAGCAGCTCGGACCGTCCTAAAGGGGCGGGGATCCTGCCTGGATATGCCCCCTACGAGCAGTACTTC.

Regarding this clonotype: A much more abundant neighbour one base away suggests this may be a read error. J is TRBJ2-1 and V is TRBV6-1, with TRBD2 as a possible D gene (7 bases). The CDR3 extends over 15 amino acids. V lost 10 bases and J lost 3, with 19 bases in between. Per germline, CDR1 MNHNS and CDR2 SASEGT. CDR3 sequence: CAIRRGGGFYNEQFF. The DNA of the CDR3 is TGTGCCATCAGGAGGGGGGGAGGGTTCTACAATGAGCAGTTCTTC.

This clonotype was observed many times. This chain uses TRBV13 with TRBJ1-6; 8 positions agree with TRBD1. V lost 4 bases and J lost 7; bases outside the gene matches: 6. The CDR3 has 15 residues. Germline values: CDR1 PRHDT, CDR2 FYEKMQ (reference sequence). CDR3 loop: CASSSTGTGNSPLHF. The CDR3 DNA reads TGTGCCAGCAGCTCCACCGGGACAGGAAATTCACCCCTCCACTTT.

For this clonotype: This likely comes from a read error, as the CDR3 has no conserved phenylalanine or tryptophan at its end. The chain carries TRBV19 and TRBJ1-1; D ambiguous. Trimming cost V 0 bases and J 4 bases, with 12 bases left between them. The CDR3 has 15 residues. CDR1 and CDR2 (germline): LNHDA, SQIVND (reference sequence). CDR3 loop: CASSIDIDTTTEAFL. For the CDR3, the DNA is TGTGCCAGTAGTATAGACATAGACACGACCACTGAAGCTTTCCTT.

The table lists this clonotype with many counts. The chain uses TRBV6-1 and TRBJ2-7, with D unresolved. The V and J ends lost 6 bases and 3 bases respectively, with 6 bases between them. The CDR3 is made up of 11 amino acids. In germline, CDR1 is MNHNS, CDR2 SASEGT. CDR3 region: CASSWIYEQYF. The CDR3 nucleotides are TGTGCCAGCAGCTGGATCTACGAGCAGTACTTC.

This clonotype was counted only a few times. The chain has TRBV28 and TRBJ1-5; D remains ambiguous. The CDR3 sequence is 13 residues long. From germline, CDR1 is MDHEN and CDR2 SYDVKM. The V and J ends lost 7 bases and 5 bases respectively, with 12 bases between them. The CDR3 DNA sequence: TGTGCCAGCAATGGAGGGATATATCAGCCCCAGCATTTT. It yields the protein CASNGGIYQPQHF.

This clonotype was detected many times. This chain connects TRBV2 to TRBJ1-2; D uncertain. The CDR3 is 14 amino acids. CDR1 is SNHLY and CDR2 is FYNNEI in the germline V gene. V was shortened by 2 bases and J by 2 bases, with 9 bases between the two germline ends. The CDR3 sequence: CASSELAENYGYTF. As DNA, the CDR3 is TGTGCCAGCAGTGAATTGGCGGAAAACTATGGCTACACCTTC.

At least ten counts were recorded for this clonotype. V and J are TRBV28 and TRBJ2-5; the D is unclear. Per the germline V gene, CDR1 is MDHEN and CDR2 is SYDVKM. The CDR3 contains 15 residues. Deletions cut 5 bases from V and 4 bases from J, with 17 bases between. Written as DNA, the CDR3 is TGTGCCAGCAGTACCCGGGCCCCGGGCAGAGAGACCCAGTACTTC. It encodes CASSTRAPGRETQYF.

At least ten counts were recorded for this clonotype. The chain employs TRBV12-5 and TRBJ2-7; D gene unclear. CDR1 and CDR2 (germline): LGHNT, FRNRAP. Trimming shortened V by 9 bases and J by 5 bases, and 14 bases separated the two germline ends. The CDR3 spans 12 residues. The CDR3 coding sequence is TGTGCTAGCGCGAGTGCGGTCAACGAGCAGTACTTC. As protein: CASASAVNEQYF.

The chain recombines TRBV24-1 with TRBJ2-1; TRBD2 aligns across 12 bases. With 4 bases clipped from V and 8 bases from J, the junction kept 8 bases outside the gene matches. Germline V lookup: CDR1 KGHDR, CDR2 SFDVKD. The length of the CDR3 is 16 residues. The CDR3 region is CATSDLGTSGPDEQFF. CDR3 nucleotides: TGTGCCACCAGTGACTTAGGGACTAGCGGGCCCGATGAGCAGTTCTTC.

In the case of this clonotype: With a much larger clone just one base away, this may be a read error. The V and J genes are TRBV24-1 and TRBJ2-1; D is unresolved. The germline V gene encodes CDR1 KGHDR and CDR2 SFDVKD. The CDR3 totals 17 residues. V lost 4 bases to trimming and J lost 6 bases, with 21 bases between them. The CDR3 DNA sequence: TGTGCCACCAGTGAAAGAGAGGCCTCGCGAATCGGCAATGAGCAGTTCTTC. Encoded protein: CATSEREASRIGNEQFF.

In this sample, this clonotype turned up many times. This chain connects TRBV24-1 to TRBJ2-3; 7 nucleotides line up with TRBD2. Germline assignment: CDR1 KGHDR and CDR2 SFDVKD. Trimming at V came to 2 bases and at J to 3 bases, leaving 10 bases not matched to a gene. CDR3 length: 17 residues. The CDR3 region has the DNA TGTGCCACCAGTGATTACGGCGGGGGAGGCGTAACAGATACGCAGTATTTT. This gives the protein CATSDYGGGGVTDTQYF.

This clonotype has ten or more counts. The gene calls are TRBV5-1 and TRBJ1-2; 12 bases align to TRBD1. V dropped 2 bases and J dropped 10; count of bases not matched to a gene: 6. Germline loops: CDR1 SGHRS, CDR2 YFSETQ. CDR3 size: 14 residues. This CDR3 reads CASSFGTGGADYTF. CDR3 sequence (DNA): TGCGCCAGCAGCTTTGGGACAGGGGGCGCGGACTACACCTTC.

J is TRBJ2-1 and V is TRBV6-5; D is unresolved. There are 17 residues in the CDR3. Trimming left V 0 bases short and J 0 bases short, with 12 bases between. Germline values: CDR1 MNHEY, CDR2 SVGAGI. The CDR3 reads CASSYSPTRLSYNEQFF. The CDR3 region has the DNA TGTGCCAGCAGTTACTCCCCGACTCGCCTCTCCTACAATGAGCAGTTCTTC.

The chain joins TRBV20-1 to TRBJ2-1; D possibly corresponds to TRBD1 (7 bases). The V end lost 6 bases, the J end lost 9 bases, and 30 bases lay between the germline ends. Germline assignment: CDR1 DFQATT and CDR2 SNEGSKA (reference sequence). This CDR3 is 17 amino acids long. The CDR3 DNA reads TGCAGTGCCAGGGGGTGGTCTAGCGCCAACTTGGGGGGTGAGCAGTTCTTC. Translated: CSARGWSSANLGGEQFF.

The chain combines TRBV4-1 with TRBJ1-3, with D perhaps matching TRBD1 (5 bases). From germline, CDR1 is MGHRA and CDR2 YSYEKL. V lost 3 bases, J lost 1 base, and 7 bases lay in between. CDR3 size: 14 residues. CDR3 region: CASSQTASGNTIYF. In DNA, the CDR3 is TGCGCCAGCAGCCAGACAGCGTCTGGAAACACCATATATTTT.

This clonotype was observed at least ten times. The chain has TRBV24-1 and TRBJ2-5; TRBD2 is a possible D gene (5 bases). The germline V and J ends were trimmed by 1 base and 4 bases, with 9 bases remaining between them. The CDR3 has 14 residues. CDR1 and CDR2 from the germline V gene are KGHDR and SFDVKD. The CDR3 DNA follows: TGTGCCACCAGTGATTTCACCGGGGTAGAGACCCAGTACTTC. Protein product: CATSDFTGVETQYF.

Ten or more counts support this clonotype. V and J are TRBV30 and TRBJ2-1; 8 positions match TRBD2. The CDR3 runs 14 residues. Germline V gene data show CDR1 as GTSNPN and CDR2 as SVGIG (reference sequence). V lost 2 bases and J lost 4; bases outside the gene matches: 4. For the CDR3, the DNA is TGTGCCTGGAGTCCGGGAGGGCTGTACAATGAGCAGTTCTTC. This gives the protein CAWSPGGLYNEQFF.

Only a few counts were recorded for this clonotype. The CDR3 DNA sequence: TGTGCCAGCAGCCAACGGGACAGGGTTCCCCGGCTTAATGAAAAACTGTTTTTT. It is translated as CASSQRDRVPRLNEKLFF. This chain joins TRBV4-2 and TRBJ1-4, with 9 bases that match TRBD1. V was clipped by 2 bases and J by 4 bases; unmatched bases: 11. This CDR3 has 18 residues. Germline V gene data show CDR1 as LGHNA and CDR2 as YNFKEQ.

This clonotype came up many times. The rearrangement links TRBV12-3 or TRBV12-4 to TRBJ1-4; no reliable D call. V gave up 6 bases and J gave up 7 bases, with 12 bases separating them. CDR3 length: 13 residues. In DNA form, the CDR3 reads TGTGCCAGCAGCCGAGGCCGCGGTGAAAAACTGTTTTTT. It encodes CASSRGRGEKLFF.

In this sample, this clonotype turned up many times. The rearrangement joins TRBV7-2 to TRBJ2-7; either TRBD1 or TRBD2 may supply D (6 bases each). Trimming removed 9 bases from V and 3 bases from J, with 15 bases in between. CDR3 length equals 13 residues. CDR1 is SGHTA, CDR2 FQGNSA, per germline. CDR3 in amino acids: CASAGHPRYEQYF. As DNA, the CDR3 is TGTGCCAGTGCGGGACACCCGCGCTACGAGCAGTACTTC.

Many counts were recorded for this clonotype. This chain links TRBV6-1 with TRBJ2-1, with unresolved D. The length of the CDR3 is 12 residues. Germline V gives CDR1 MNHNS, CDR2 SASEGT. Trimming pared 6 bases from V and 2 bases from J, leaving 5 bases between. The DNA of the CDR3 is TGTGCCAGCAGGGACCCCTACAATGAGCAGTTCTTC. Amino acids: CASRDPYNEQFF.